A single sample gave rise to the 15 T cell receptor beta chains below, sequenced in a study of T cell repertoires in cytomegalovirus infection. TCRdb re-analysed the reads in MiXCR, keeping a single row per CDR3 protein. The repertoire consists of about 220,000 distinct CDR3 sequences, with 38% occurring once and the leading ten covering approximately 60%. These TCRs' antigens remain unknown. The sample here was CD8+ T cells from cultured PBMCs, taken from culture after CMV antigen stimulation. The source is a human donor in good health (CMV status not recorded). Some clones in this sample may be carry-over from other donors' samples.

The chain has TRBV7-9 and TRBJ2-1, with D possibly TRBD1 on 6 matching bases. The CDR3 runs 11 residues. The germline V and J ends were trimmed by 3 bases and 10 bases, with 7 bases remaining between them. CDR1 SEHNR and CDR2 FQNEAQ come from the germline V gene (reference sequence). The CDR3 DNA reads TGTGCCAGCAGCTTCGGACAGGAGCAGTTCTTC. Amino acid sequence: CASSFGQEQFF.

The sample holds many counts of this clonotype. This sequence joins TRBV11-2 and TRBJ2-3; 12 bases are a match to TRBD2. V lost 5 bases and J lost 0; bases outside the gene matches: 3. CDR3 length equals 16 residues. From germline, CDR1 is SGHAT and CDR2 FQNNGV. The CDR3 DNA reads TGTGCCAGCAGCCCACTAGCGGGAGGAAGCACAGATACGCAGTATTTT. This encodes CASSPLAGGSTDTQYF.

This clonotype was counted between two and nine times. V usage is TRBV6-5 and J usage is TRBJ1-4, with D unresolved. The CDR3 is made up of 14 amino acids. Germline CDR1 is MNHEY and CDR2 is SVGAGI. Trimming shortened V by 4 bases and J by 8 bases, and 14 bases separated the two germline ends. The CDR3 loop is CASSSVLGWEKLFF. CDR3 coding DNA: TGTGCCAGCAGTTCTGTTCTGGGTTGGGAAAAACTGTTTTTT.

CDR3 protein: CASSSPGQTTYEQYF. The DNA of the CDR3 is TGTGCCAGCAGTTCTCCGGGACAAACAACCTACGAGCAGTACTTC. J is TRBJ2-7 and V is TRBV28, with D perhaps matching TRBD1 (6 bases). The germline V gene has CDR1 MDHEN and CDR2 SYDVKM. This CDR3 comprises 15 residues. V shed 4 bases and J shed 2 bases, with 15 bases lying between them. Based on the CDR3 plus reference TRBV28 and TRBJ2-7, the full variable domain is DVKVTQSSRYLVKRTGEKVFLECVQDMDHENMFWYRQDPGLGLRLIYFSYDVKMKEKGDIPEGYSVSREKKERFSLILESASTNQTSMYLCASSSPGQTTYEQYFGPGTRLTVT.

Ten or more counts support this clonotype. The chain uses TRBV7-6 and TRBJ1-1; no firm D call. Germline-derived CDR1 and CDR2 are SGHVS and FNYEAQ. This CDR3 comprises 15 residues. The ends were cut back, 1 base at V and 0 bases at J, with 9 bases in the middle. CDR3 amino acids: CASSLGGFMNTEAFF. The CDR3 region has the DNA TGTGCCAGCAGCTTAGGGGGATTCATGAACACTGAAGCTTTCTTT.

This clonotype has at least ten counts. The chain couples TRBV7-3 to TRBJ2-2; D uncertain. Trimming cost V 0 bases and J 2 bases, with 10 bases left between them. Looked up from germline, CDR1 is SGHTA and CDR2 is FQGTGA. CDR3 length equals 16 residues. CDR3 loop: CASSLTPTANTGELFF. CDR3 DNA: TGTGCCAGCAGCTTAACTCCCACAGCCAACACCGGGGAGCTGTTTTTT.

The chain carries TRBV15 and TRBJ1-5; tentative D call: TRBD1 (6 bases). The CDR3 is made up of 14 amino acids. Germline assignment: CDR1 LNHNV and CDR2 YYDKDF (reference sequence). Trimming shortened V by 0 bases and J by 5 bases, and 8 bases separated the two germline ends. In DNA, the CDR3 is TGTGCCACCAGCAGAGAGGACAGTGATCAGCCCCAGCATTTT. As protein: CATSREDSDQPQHF.

The sample holds a few counts of this clonotype. The chain has TRBV27 and TRBJ2-1; 8 bases align to TRBD2. This CDR3 is 14 amino acids long. Germline CDR1 MNHEY, CDR2 SMNVEV (reference sequence). Trimming at V came to 8 bases and at J to 3 bases, leaving 6 bases not matched to a gene. CDR3 DNA: TGTGCCAGCGGATGGGGACTAGACTACAATGAGCAGTTCTTC. Translation: CASGWGLDYNEQFF.

The chain joins TRBV2 to TRBJ1-2; the D is unclear. CDR3 length: 15 residues. Per the germline V gene, CDR1 is SNHLY and CDR2 is FYNNEI. V was shortened by 1 base and J by 5 bases, with 14 bases between the two germline ends. The CDR3: CASSEGQEPLYGYTF. As DNA, the CDR3 is TGTGCCAGCAGTGAAGGCCAGGAGCCTTTATATGGCTACACCTTC.

The chain carries TRBV29-1 and TRBJ1-5, with a tentative D call TRBD1 (6 bases). Germline loops: CDR1 SQVTM, CDR2 ANQGSEA. V was shortened by 6 bases and J by 0 bases, with 18 bases between the two germline ends. This CDR3 is 16 amino acids long. The CDR3 nucleotides are TGCAGCGTCGCGGACAGACAAGAAGATAGCAATCAGCCCCAGCATTTT. This gives the protein CSVADRQEDSNQPQHF.

The CDR3 DNA follows: TGTGCCAGCAGCGTATCCCGGACAGGGGGCGAGCAGTACTTC. Amino acids: CASSVSRTGGEQYF. V is TRBV9 and J is TRBJ2-7; 10 bases are shared with TRBD1. Germline V gene sequence: CDR1 SGDLS, CDR2 YYNGEE. CDR3 size: 14 residues. The V segment lost 1 base and the J segment 6 bases; nucleotides outside the gene matches: 4.

The chain links TRBV27 to TRBJ1-5, with D maybe TRBD1 (6 bases). The CDR3 contains 13 residues. V was shortened by 5 bases and J by 7 bases, with 12 bases between the two germline ends. The germline V gene has CDR1 MNHEY and CDR2 SMNVEV (reference sequence). This chain's CDR3 is CASSTGLDQPQHF. CDR3 nucleotide sequence: TGTGCCAGCAGTACAGGGTTGGACCAGCCCCAGCATTTT.

This chain links TRBV27 with TRBJ2-7; D not certain. The germline CDR1 and CDR2 sequences are MNHEY and SMNVEV (reference sequence). V was pared by 1 base and J by 5 bases, with 9 bases between. CDR3 length: 13 amino acids. The DNA of the CDR3 is TGTGCCAGCAGTTTATTAACAGCTGACGAGCAGTACTTC. It encodes CASSLLTADEQYF.

A remark on this clonotype: The conserved final phenylalanine or tryptophan is absent from the CDR3, which likely points to a read error. This sequence joins TRBV6-8 and TRBJ2-5; D may correspond to TRBD1 or TRBD2 (5 bases each). CDR1 and CDR2 (germline): MNHGY, SAAAGT. There are 12 residues in the CDR3. Deletions cut 8 bases from V and 2 bases from J, with 9 bases between. CDR3 nucleotides: TGTGCCAGCGGGGGACGGCAAGAGACCCAGTACTAC. Translated, it gives CASGGRQETQYY.

V and J are TRBV7-4 and TRBJ1-2, with a weak D call TRBD1 (5 bases). The CDR3 is made up of 17 amino acids. V lost 3 bases and J lost 5, with 22 bases in between. The germline CDR1 and CDR2 sequences are SGHVT and SQSDAQ. CDR3 sequence reads: CASSFVCGAANLYGYTF. The DNA of the CDR3 is TGTGCCAGCAGCTTCGTGTGCGGGGCCGCTAACCTTTATGGCTACACCTTC.